Presented here are 2 T cell receptor beta chains from one specimen sequenced in a study of beta chain features in type 1 diabetes. The isolated RNA, all of it, was reverse transcribed, so expressed TCRB transcripts were what got sequenced. Measured with immunoSEQ multiplex PCR; TCRdb has only the in-frame clones, and not every one. The sample consists of 110,000 to 150,000 clones, roughly 9.7% of them appearing once. Sequencing was performed on central memory CD4+ T cells from blood. The receptors stem from a woman between 35 and 50 years old in good health.

Only a few counts were recorded for this clone. CDR3 residues: CASSLAGANQETQYF. CDR3 DNA: TGTGCCAGCAGTTTAGCGGGGGCCAACCAAGAGACCCAGTACTTC. The chain combines TRBV6-6 with TRBJ2-5, with 9 nucleotides matching TRBD2. This CDR3 contains 15 residues. CDR1 and CDR2 from the germline V gene are MNHNY and SVGAGI (reference sequence). The J segment lost 0 bases and the V segment lost 4 bases, leaving 3 bases of the junction unmatched.

The rearrangement uses TRBV5-1 and TRBJ2-3; 11 bases match TRBD1. This CDR3 is built from 17 residues. V shed 4 bases and J 0 bases; nucleotides not matched to a gene: 7. The germline V gene has CDR1 SGHRS and CDR2 YFSETQ. The CDR3 DNA follows: TGCGCCAGCAGCGGAGGGACAGGGGGAACTAGCACAGATACGCAGTATTTT. It translates to CASSGGTGGTSTDTQYF. Drawing the rest from reference TRBV5-1 and TRBJ2-3, the complete variable domain is KAGVTQTPRYLIKTRGQQVTLSCSPISGHRSVSWYQQTPGQGLQFLFEYFSETQRNKGNFPGRFSGRQFSNSRSEMNVSTLELGDSALYLCASSGGTGGTSTDTQYFGPGTRLTVL.